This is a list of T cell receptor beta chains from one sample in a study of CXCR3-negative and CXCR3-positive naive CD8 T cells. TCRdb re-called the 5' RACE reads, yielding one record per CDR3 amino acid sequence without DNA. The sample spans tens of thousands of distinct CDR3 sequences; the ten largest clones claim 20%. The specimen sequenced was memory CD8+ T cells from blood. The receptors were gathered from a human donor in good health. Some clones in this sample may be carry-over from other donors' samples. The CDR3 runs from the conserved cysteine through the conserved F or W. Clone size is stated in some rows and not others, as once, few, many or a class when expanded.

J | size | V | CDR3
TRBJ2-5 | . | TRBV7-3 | CASSHGGPRETQYF
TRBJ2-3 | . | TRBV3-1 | CASSPFSLAGGSTDTQYF
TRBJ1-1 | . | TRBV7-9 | CASTPLGGTEAFF
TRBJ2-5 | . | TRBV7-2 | CASSLEGLGGRETQYF
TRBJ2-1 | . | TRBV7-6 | CASSLGTSGSNEQFF
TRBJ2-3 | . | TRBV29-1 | CSVVLPREDTQYF
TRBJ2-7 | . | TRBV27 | CASSLSAGHSYEQYF
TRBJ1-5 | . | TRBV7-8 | CASSPNRVNSNQPQHF
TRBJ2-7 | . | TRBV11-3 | CASSSPGPRHYEQYF
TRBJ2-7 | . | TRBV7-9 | CASSLLRDRVQQYF
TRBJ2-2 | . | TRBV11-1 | CASSFGWTGELFF
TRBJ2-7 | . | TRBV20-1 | CSARDPESYEQYF
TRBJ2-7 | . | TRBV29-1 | CSVGSNVDGNEQYF
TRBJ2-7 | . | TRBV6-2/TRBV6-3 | CASSSQLAGAYEQYF
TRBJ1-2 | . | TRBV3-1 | CASSQRVFYGYTF
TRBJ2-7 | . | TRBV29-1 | CSVTGSYEQYF
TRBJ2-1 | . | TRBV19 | CASGLAGGPYNEQFF
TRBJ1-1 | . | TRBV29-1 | CSVYEQGRNTEAFF
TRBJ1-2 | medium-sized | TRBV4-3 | CASSQESGMNYGYTF
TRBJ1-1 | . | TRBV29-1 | CSAATGTGNTEAFF
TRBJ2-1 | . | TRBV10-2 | CASSSQGVLYNEQFF
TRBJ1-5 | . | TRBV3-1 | CASSPDRDYGQPQHF
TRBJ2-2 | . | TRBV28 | CASSGHRDRYSVNTGELFF
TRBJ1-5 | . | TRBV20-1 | CSARLRNQPQHF
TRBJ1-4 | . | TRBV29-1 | CSVEGNEKLFF
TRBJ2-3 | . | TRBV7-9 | CASSPLERGGTDTQYF
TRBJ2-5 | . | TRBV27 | CASRSLTGGTQETQYF
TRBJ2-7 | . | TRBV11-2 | CASSLAGNSREQYF
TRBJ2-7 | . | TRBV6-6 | CAKGRLCAYEQYF
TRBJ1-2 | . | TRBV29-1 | CSVEDTHGRGYTF
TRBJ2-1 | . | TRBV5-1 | CASSLLGEQFF
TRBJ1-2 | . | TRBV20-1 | CSARRQTTNYGYTF
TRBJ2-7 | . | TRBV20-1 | CSVRQTDYEQYF
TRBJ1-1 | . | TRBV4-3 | CASSQEVGANTEAFF
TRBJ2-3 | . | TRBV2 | CASSPTGAFTDTQYF
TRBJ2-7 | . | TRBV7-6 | CASSPRTGNYEQYF
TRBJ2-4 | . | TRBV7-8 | CASSLGPSGGKNIQYF
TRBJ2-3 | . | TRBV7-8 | CASSLAFGSGGPTDTQYF
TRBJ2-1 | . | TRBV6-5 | CASSRTGRDEQFF
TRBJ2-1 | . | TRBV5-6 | CASSYGTSSYNEQFF
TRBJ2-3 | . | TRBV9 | CASSSRGSMTDTQYF
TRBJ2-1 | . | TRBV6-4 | CASSEAGGYNEQFF
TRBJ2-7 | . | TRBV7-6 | CASSLGTGATREQYF
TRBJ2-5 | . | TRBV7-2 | CASNPNLSGETQYF
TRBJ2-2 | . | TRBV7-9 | CASSTNDRGPTGELFF
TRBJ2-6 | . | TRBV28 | CASRQPPGFGSGANVLTF
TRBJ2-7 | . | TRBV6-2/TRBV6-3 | CASSYPPFPGEQYF
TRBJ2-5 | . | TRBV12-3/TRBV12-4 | CASGRGSPETQYF
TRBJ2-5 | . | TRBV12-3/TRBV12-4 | CASSLTSGSQETQYF
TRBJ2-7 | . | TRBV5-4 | CASSLKPDYEQYF